The rows below give T cell receptor beta chains drawn from one sample of a study of blood T cell repertoires in COVID-19. Sequencing used immunoSEQ multiplex PCR; TCRdb keeps in-frame clones, though not all of them. The repertoire consists of around 250,000 clones, with about 80% occurring once and the leading ten covering 3.4%. The source material was PBMCs or T cells enriched from blood (not recorded which). These receptors were collected from a man aged 50-60 years who had recovered from COVID-19. The CDR3 runs from the conserved cysteine through the conserved F or W. D genes are given only for firm matches. Some rows mark clone size as missing; the rest say once, few, many or name a class of expanded clone.

TRBV9	-	TRBJ1-1	TRBD1	CASSARDRDTEAFF	TGTGCCAGCAGCGCACGGGACAGGGACACTGAAGCTTTCTTT
TRBV11-3	-	TRBJ2-1	TRBD2	CASSSPQRGGPYNEQFF	TGTGCCAGCAGCTCACCCCAGCGGGGAGGCCCCTACAATGAGCAGTTCTTC
TRBV5-4	-	TRBJ2-7	TRBD1	CASSSPGQGPHEQYF	TGTGCCAGCAGTTCACCGGGACAGGGTCCCCACGAGCAGTACTTC
TRBV3-1/TRBV3-2	-	TRBJ2-3	TRBD2	CASFPGGGPDTQYF	TGTGCCAGCTTCCCTGGGGGAGGGCCAGATACGCAGTATTTT
TRBV5-1	many	TRBJ2-1	-	CASSALVDNEQFF	TGCGCCAGCAGCGCACTAGTGGACAATGAGCAGTTCTTC
TRBV7-2	-	TRBJ2-1	TRBD1	CASSLDGTARITFF	TGTGCCAGCAGCTTAGATGGGACAGCCAGAATTACGTTCTTC
TRBV12-3/TRBV12-4	-	TRBJ1-3	-	CASSLPGNTIYF	TGTGCCAGCAGTTTACCGGGAAACACCATATATTTT
TRBV24-1	-	TRBJ1-1	TRBD1	CATSDGGQGRTEAFF	TGTGCCACCAGTGATGGGGGACAGGGGAGGACTGAAGCTTTCTTT
TRBV24-1	few	TRBJ1-6	-	CATRKGNNSPLHF	TGTGCCACCAGGAAGGGGAATAATTCACCCCTCCACTTT
TRBV27	-	TRBJ1-2	-	CASSRRPVDGYTF	TGTGCCAGCAGTCGTCGTCCCGTAGATGGCTACACCTTC
TRBV28	-	TRBJ2-7	-	CASSHTYRQETYEQYF	TGTGCCAGCAGTCACACATACCGACAGGAGACATACGAGCAGTACTTC
TRBV27	-	TRBJ2-7	-	CASSPKVTPLHYEQYF	TGTGCCAGCAGCCCCAAAGTCACCCCACTCCACTACGAGCAGTACTTC
TRBV19	few	TRBJ2-7	TRBD2	CASSKASGRDRADEQYF	TGTGCCAGTAGTAAGGCTAGCGGGAGGGACCGTGCTGACGAGCAGTACTTC
TRBV29-1	-	TRBJ2-4	-	CSVDRGKNIQYF	TGCAGCGTTGATAGGGGGAAGAACATTCAGTACTTC
TRBV18	-	TRBJ2-5	-	CASSLRDFWEETQYF	TGTGCCAGCTCACTTCGGGACTTTTGGGAAGAGACCCAGTACTTC
TRBV9	-	TRBJ1-2	-	CASSVGPTGPDGYTF	TGTGCCAGCAGCGTAGGGCCCACAGGGCCGGATGGCTACACCTTC
TRBV29-1	few	TRBJ1-6	-	CSHLLQGKLNSPLHF	TGCAGCCACCTTTTACAGGGTAAACTTAATTCACCCCTCCACTTT
TRBV12-5	once	TRBJ2-2	-	CASAGVAGELFF	TGTGCTAGTGCAGGGGTCGCCGGGGAGCTGTTTTTT
TRBV11-1	-	TRBJ2-5	TRBD2	CASRREGRQETQYF	TGTGCCAGCAGACGGGAGGGCAGGCAAGAGACCCAGTACTTC
TRBV19	-	TRBJ2-1	TRBD2	CASSPGLAIGIEQFF	TGTGCCAGTAGTCCGGGACTAGCAATCGGGATTGAGCAGTTCTTC
TRBV24-1	-	TRBJ2-7	-	CATSDSAFYEQYF	TGTGCCACCAGTGACAGTGCATTTTACGAGCAGTACTTC
TRBV7-9	-	TRBJ2-1	TRBD2	CASRQIPGLTYNEQFF	TGTGCCAGCAGACAAATCCCGGGACTAACCTACAATGAGCAGTTCTTC
TRBV27	-	TRBJ2-7	-	CASSVPGVYEQYF	TGTGCCAGCAGTGTACCGGGGGTCTACGAGCAGTACTTC
TRBV13	-	TRBJ2-5	TRBD2	CASSPRGLAGYQETQYF	TGTGCCAGCAGCCCAAGGGGACTAGCGGGGTACCAAGAGACCCAGTACTTC
TRBV21-1	-	TRBJ1-5	-	CASPRKWMGEGNQPQHF	TGTGCCAGCCCCCGGAAATGGATGGGGGAGGGAAATCAGCCCCAGCATTTT
TRBV7-6	-	TRBJ2-7	TRBD2	CASSHHPAMGGTNNYEQYF	TGTGCCAGCAGCCATCACCCTGCGATGGGGGGGACTAACAACTACGAGCAGTACTTC
TRBV19	-	TRBJ2-7	TRBD1	CASSIGQGGSYEQYF	TGTGCCAGTAGCATTGGACAGGGAGGCTCCTACGAGCAGTACTTC
TRBV5-1	-	TRBJ1-2	-	CASSLLQSEEGGYTF	TGCGCCAGCAGCTTGCTTCAGAGTGAGGAAGGTGGCTACACCTTC
TRBV28	-	TRBJ2-5	-	CASSGGTYGDETQYF	TGTGCCAGCAGCGGAGGGACTTACGGGGACGAGACCCAGTACTTC
TRBV5-5	-	TRBJ2-2	TRBD1	CASSWSGGRGTGELFF	TGTGCCAGCAGCTGGTCAGGGGGTAGGGGAACCGGGGAGCTGTTTTTT
TRBV2	-	TRBJ2-7	-	CASTGTAGYEQYF	TGTGCCAGCACCGGGACAGCGGGCTACGAGCAGTACTTC
TRBV5-4	once	TRBJ1-1	-	CASSLAKLPGPTEAFF	TGTGCCAGCAGCTTGGCTAAGCTCCCAGGGCCCACTGAAGCTTTCTTT
TRBV18	-	TRBJ1-2	-	CASSLRTEPNYGYTF	TGTGCCAGCTCACTTAGGACAGAACCTAACTATGGCTACACCTTC
TRBV5-3	once	TRBJ2-1	-	CARSSETRSTYNEQFF	TGTGCCAGAAGCTCCGAGACTAGATCAACCTACAATGAGCAGTTCTTC
TRBV3-1/TRBV3-2	-	TRBJ2-1	TRBD2	CASSQDPGLAYNEQFF	TGTGCCAGCAGCCAAGACCCGGGACTAGCCTACAATGAGCAGTTCTTC
TRBV7-9	-	TRBJ2-1	-	CASSLLAGPNFNSYNEQFF	TGTGCCAGCAGCTTACTTGCGGGACCGAACTTCAACTCCTACAATGAGCAGTTCTTC
TRBV12-3/TRBV12-4	-	TRBJ2-3	-	CASSPHGDTQYF	TGTGCCAGCAGTCCTCACGGAGATACGCAGTATTTT
TRBV4-3	-	TRBJ2-7	TRBD1	CASSQAGTGAYEQYF	TGCGCCAGCAGCCAAGCCGGGACAGGGGCCTACGAGCAGTACTTC
TRBV9	-	TRBJ1-4	TRBD1	CASSVFGRGLEKLFF	TGTGCCAGCAGCGTATTCGGCAGGGGGCTTGAAAAACTGTTTTTT
TRBV9	-	TRBJ1-6	TRBD1	CASSAGGQVNSPLHF	TGTGCCAGCAGCGCGGGGGGACAGGTGAATTCACCCCTCCACTTT
TRBV9	-	TRBJ1-1	-	CASSVTPEGTEAFF	TGTGCCAGCAGCGTAACCCCGGAGGGCACTGAAGCTTTCTTT
TRBV28	-	TRBJ2-5	TRBD2	CASSLGSGRGQETQYF	TGTGCCAGCAGTTTAGGAAGCGGGAGGGGCCAAGAGACCCAGTACTTC
TRBV19	-	TRBJ1-2	-	CASTPPDRWGYTF	TGTGCCAGTACCCCGCCCGACAGGTGGGGCTACACCTTC
TRBV29-1	-	TRBJ2-3	-	CSVERRLGTDTQYF	TGCAGCGTTGAGCGGCGCCTCGGGACAGATACGCAGTATTTT
TRBV9	-	TRBJ2-7	-	CASSTTPGSYEQYF	TGTGCCAGCAGCACAACCCCCGGGTCCTACGAGCAGTACTTC
TRBV10-3	-	TRBJ2-3	TRBD1	CAISSDRGGVDTQYF	TGTGCCATCAGCTCCGACAGGGGAGGAGTAGATACGCAGTATTTT
TRBV9	few	TRBJ1-1	-	CASSVPQGMNTEAFF	TGTGCCAGCAGCGTCCCGCAGGGGATGAACACTGAAGCTTTCTTT
TRBV11-3	-	TRBJ2-2	-	CASSLDRGGLPNTGELFF	TGTGCCAGCAGCTTAGATCGAGGGGGTTTACCGAACACCGGGGAGCTGTTTTTT
TRBV3-1/TRBV3-2	once	TRBJ2-4	TRBD2	CASSLTSGGVGLNIQYF	TGTGCCAGCAGCCTAACTAGCGGGGGGGTTGGATTGAACATTCAGTACTTC
TRBV19	-	TRBJ1-1	-	CASSSEGRNTEAFF	TGTGCCAGTAGTTCGGAGGGGAGGAACACTGAAGCTTTCTTT
TRBV5-1	-	TRBJ2-5	TRBD2	CASSTTSGEKETQYF	TGCGCCAGCAGCACCACTAGCGGGGAGAAAGAGACCCAGTACTTC
TRBV10-2	-	TRBJ1-5	TRBD1	CASSGDRASNQPQHF	TGCGCCAGCAGTGGGGACAGGGCAAGCAATCAGCCCCAGCATTTT
TRBV10-3	-	TRBJ1-1	TRBD1	CAISEGTGKRTEAFF	TGTGCCATCAGTGAGGGGACAGGGAAAAGGACTGAAGCTTTCTTT
TRBV7-8	-	TRBJ1-4	-	CASSPGQAFNEKLFF	TGTGCCAGCAGCCCGGGACAAGCCTTTAATGAAAAACTGTTTTTT
TRBV19	-	TRBJ2-2	TRBD2	CASSIVGLGDTGELFF	TGTGCCAGTAGTATAGTTGGACTAGGGGACACCGGGGAGCTGTTTTTT
TRBV10-3	-	TRBJ1-1	TRBD1	CAIAGTENPFF	TGTGCCATCGCCGGGACAGAAAATCCTTTCTTT
TRBV3-1/TRBV3-2	-	TRBJ1-1	-	CASSPTGDLEAFF	TGTGCCAGCAGCCCAACCGGAGACCTTGAAGCTTTCTTT
TRBV13	-	TRBJ1-1	TRBD1	CASSSGQEYTEAFF	TGTGCCAGCAGCTCGGGACAGGAGTACACTGAAGCTTTCTTT
TRBV10-3	once	TRBJ2-3	-	CAISESGTSTDTQYF	TGTGCCATCAGTGAGTCTGGGACTAGCACAGATACGCAGTATTTT
TRBV11-2	-	TRBJ2-3	-	CASSLGRDTQYF	TGTGCCAGCAGCTTAGGTCGAGATACGCAGTATTTT